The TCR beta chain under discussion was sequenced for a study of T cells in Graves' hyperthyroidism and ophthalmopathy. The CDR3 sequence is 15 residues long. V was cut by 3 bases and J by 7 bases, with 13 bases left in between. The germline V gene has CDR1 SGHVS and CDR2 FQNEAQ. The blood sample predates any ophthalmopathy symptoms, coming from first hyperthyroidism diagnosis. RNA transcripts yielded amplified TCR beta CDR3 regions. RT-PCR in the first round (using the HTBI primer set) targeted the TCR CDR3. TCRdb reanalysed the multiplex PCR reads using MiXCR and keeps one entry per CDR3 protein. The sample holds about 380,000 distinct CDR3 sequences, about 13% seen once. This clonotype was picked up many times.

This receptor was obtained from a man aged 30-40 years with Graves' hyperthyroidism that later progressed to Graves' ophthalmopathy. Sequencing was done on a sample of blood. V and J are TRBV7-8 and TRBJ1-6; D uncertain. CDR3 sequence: CASSFIYTDNSPLHF. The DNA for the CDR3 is TGTGCCAGCAGCTTTATCTACACAGACAATTCACCCCTCCACTTT. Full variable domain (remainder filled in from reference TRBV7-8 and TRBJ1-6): GAGVSQSPRYKVAKRGQDVALRCDPISGHVSLFWYQQALGQGPEFLTYFQNEAQLDKSGLPSDRFFAERPEGSVSTLKIQRTQQEDSAVYLCASSFIYTDNSPLHFGNGTRLTVT.